The source of this T cell receptor (beta chain) is a study of CD8+ T cells in alopecia areata. About the research overall: Tofacitinib continued for 6 to 18 months and was then withheld for 6 months. Study conclusions and caveats: Scalp samples also yield sequences from resident alphabeta T cells of normal skin. For patients receiving tofacitinib, scalp clonality and expanded CD8+ clones among the top 100 significantly decreased. Relative to normal scalp, lesional scalp, especially alopecia totalis/universalis, showed higher clonality.

Isolated RNA was reverse transcribed into cDNA used as the sequencing template. The protocol was immunoSEQ multiplex PCR, while the TCRdb copy is restricted to in-frame clones and leaves out a portion. The data show about 290,000 clones, with 58% seen just once and about 1.7% held by the top ten. Regarding this clone: Its antigen is undetermined.

Germline loops: CDR1 SQVTM, CDR2 ANQGSEA. The CDR3 consists of 16 residues. Trimming took off 3 bases at V and 0 bases at J, with 17 bases between the two ends. The treatment denotes: oral pan-JAK inhibitor, 5-10 mg twice daily. The rearrangement links TRBV29-1 to TRBJ1-2; TRBD1 is a possible D gene (5 bases). The sequencing used CD4+ T cells sorted from blood, collected at week 24, from a patient treated with tofacitinib. The receptor was isolated from a human donor with alopecia areata. As DNA, the CDR3 is TGCAGCGTTGAGCCAAGTGGGGGATTGACTAACTATGGCTACACCTTC. This codes for CSVEPSGGLTNYGYTF.